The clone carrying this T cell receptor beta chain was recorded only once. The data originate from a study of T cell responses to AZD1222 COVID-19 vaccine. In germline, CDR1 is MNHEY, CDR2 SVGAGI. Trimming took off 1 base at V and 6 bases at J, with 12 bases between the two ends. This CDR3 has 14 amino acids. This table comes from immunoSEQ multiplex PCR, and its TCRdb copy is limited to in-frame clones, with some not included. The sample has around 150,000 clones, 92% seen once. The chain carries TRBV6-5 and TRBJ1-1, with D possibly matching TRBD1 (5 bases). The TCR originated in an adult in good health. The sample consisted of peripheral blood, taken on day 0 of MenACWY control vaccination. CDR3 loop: CASSYYGQGSEAFF. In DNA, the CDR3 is TGTGCCAGCAGTTACTACGGGCAGGGCTCTGAAGCTTTCTTT.